The 16 T cell receptor beta chains reported below all come from one sample, sequenced in a study of blood T cell repertoires in COVID-19. Assay: immunoSEQ multiplex PCR; the TCRdb copy retains only in-frame clones and omits some. The sample includes fewer than 85,000 clones, 70% to 90% of them seen just once. Material: peripheral blood. All receptors derive from a man aged 45-65 years with active COVID-19.

This clone was picked up a small number of times. V usage is TRBV5-1 and J usage is TRBJ1-1; D may be TRBD1 (5 bases). The germline V gene has CDR1 SGHRS and CDR2 YFSETQ. CDR3 length: 14 amino acids. V dropped 4 bases and J dropped 4 bases, with 14 bases sitting between them. This chain's CDR3 is CASSQTEPSTEAFF. The CDR3 nucleotides are TGCGCCAGCAGCCAGACAGAACCTTCCACTGAAGCTTTCTTT.

The chain uses TRBV5-1 and TRBJ1-2, with D unresolved. V was trimmed by 1 base and J by 7 bases, leaving 17 bases between them. Looked up from germline, CDR1 is SGHRS and CDR2 is YFSETQ. CDR3 length equals 15 residues. The CDR3 nucleotides read TGCGCCAGCAGCTTGACGACTTTGGAACTAGGTGGCTACACCTTC. Protein product: CASSLTTLELGGYTF.

The chain is built from TRBV7-8 and TRBJ2-1; 13 bases map to TRBD2. The CDR3 sequence is 15 residues long. The trim removed 5 bases at V and 5 bases at J, leaving 3 bases unmatched. Per germline, CDR1 SGHVS and CDR2 FQNEAQ. CDR3 DNA: TGTGCCAGCAGCCTGGGACTAGCGGGGAACAATGAGCAGTTCTTC. Translating gives CASSLGLAGNNEQFF.

This sequence joins TRBV11-3 and TRBJ2-7; 8 bases align to TRBD2. In germline, CDR1 is SGHNT, CDR2 YENEEA. This CDR3 has 17 amino acids. V was pared by 1 base and J by 0 bases, with 8 bases of the junction left unmatched. The CDR3 coding sequence is TGTGCCAGCAGCTTAGGTGCTAGCGGGCTGAGCTCCTACGAGCAGTACTTC. Its protein product is CASSLGASGLSSYEQYF.

This chain connects TRBV6-5 to TRBJ1-3; possible D gene TRBD1, 6 bases. The CDR3 contains 13 residues. Germline loops: CDR1 MNHEY, CDR2 SVGAGI. Between the trimmed V and J ends, which lost 6 bases and 4 bases, there was a span of 10 bases. CDR3 nucleotide sequence: TGTGCCAGCAGCCTTGGACAGGGAAACACCATATATTTT. Its translation is CASSLGQGNTIYF.

The chain recombines TRBV7-2 with TRBJ2-3; 8 positions agree with TRBD2. Trimming removed 5 bases from V and 4 bases from J; junction bases left unmatched: 2. The CDR3 sequence is 13 residues long. Germline CDR1 is SGHTA and CDR2 is FQGNSA. DNA of the CDR3: TGTGCCAGCAGCCGGACTAGCCCAGATACGCAGTATTTT. Protein product: CASSRTSPDTQYF.

The chain joins TRBV4-2 to TRBJ2-1; 11 nucleotides agree with TRBD2. The CDR3 has 19 residues. CDR1 and CDR2 (germline): LGHNA, YNFKEQ. V was pared by 0 bases and J by 3 bases, with 10 bases of the junction left unmatched. Written as DNA, the CDR3 is TGTGCCAGCAGCCAAGAGGTGATAGCGGGGGGGCCCCTCTACAATGAGCAGTTCTTC. This encodes CASSQEVIAGGPLYNEQFF.

The chain links TRBV19 to TRBJ1-1; TRBD1 is a possible D gene (5 bases). Trimming pared 3 bases from V and 10 bases from J, leaving 15 bases between. Germline CDR1 LNHDA, CDR2 SQIVND (reference sequence). There are 13 residues in the CDR3. CDR3 DNA: TGTGCCAGTAGTATGAAAGGGGCTCAAGTAGCTTTCTTT. This codes for CASSMKGAQVAFF.

This clone was counted once. The CDR3 DNA follows: TGTGCCAGCAGTACGGTCGGCTATGGCTACACCTTC. Translating it yields CASSTVGYGYTF. The V and J genes are TRBV12-3 or TRBV12-4 and TRBJ1-2, with D unresolved. The ends were cut back, 5 bases at V and 4 bases at J, with 8 bases in the middle. The length of the CDR3 is 12 residues.

V is TRBV6-4 and J is TRBJ2-1; D remains unclear. This CDR3 has 13 amino acids. CDR1 is MRHNA and CDR2 is SNTAGT in the germline V gene. Trimming pared 5 bases from V and 4 bases from J, leaving 9 bases between. The CDR3 protein is CASSRGNYNEQFF. In nucleotides, the CDR3 is TGTGCCAGCAGTAGAGGAAATTACAATGAGCAGTTCTTC.

CDR3 region: CASSNSGTNYEQYF. The CDR3 bases are TGTGCCAGCAGTAATTCCGGGACAAACTACGAGCAGTACTTC. The chain is built from TRBV6-6 and TRBJ2-7; D is possibly TRBD1 (6 bases). This CDR3 is 14 amino acids long. Trimming cost V 5 bases and J 3 bases, with 14 bases left between them. The germline gives CDR1 MNHNY, CDR2 SVGAGI (reference sequence).

The chain links TRBV5-6 to TRBJ2-2; the D gene is possibly TRBD2 (5 bases). The length of the CDR3 is 15 residues. V shed 4 bases and J shed 6 bases, with 16 bases lying between them. The V gene's germline CDR1 is SGHDT and CDR2 YYEEEE. CDR3 loop: CASSPDGERAGELFF. The DNA of the CDR3 is TGTGCCAGCAGCCCTGACGGGGAGAGGGCCGGGGAGCTGTTTTTT.

The genes are TRBV5-1 and TRBJ2-5, with D maybe TRBD1 (5 bases). V was trimmed by 4 bases and J by 3 bases, leaving 16 bases between them. Germline V gives CDR1 SGHRS, CDR2 YFSETQ. The CDR3 spans 15 residues. The CDR3 DNA sequence: TGCGCCAGCAGCGTAATGGATATCAGGGAAGAGACCCAGTACTTC. Translation gives CASSVMDIREETQYF.

The CDR3 sequence is CASRPSLFETQYF. The CDR3 DNA sequence: TGTGCCAGCAGGCCCAGTCTCTTTGAGACCCAGTACTTC. The chain uses TRBV5-4 and TRBJ2-5; unclear D gene. The germline V gene has CDR1 SGHNT and CDR2 YYREEE (reference sequence). CDR3 length: 13 amino acids. V lost 5 bases to trimming and J lost 5 bases, with 13 bases between them.

V is TRBV3-1 (or the pseudogene TRBV3-2) and J is TRBJ2-5; possibly TRBD2 for D (5 bases). CDR1 is LGHDT, CDR2 YNNKEL, per germline (reference sequence). The V end lost 3 bases, the J end lost 2 bases, and 19 bases lay between the germline ends. The CDR3 contains 17 residues. CDR3 coding DNA: TGTGCCAGCAGCCATGGAGGCAAGGCAGGCCTACAAGAGACCCAGTACTTC. Its protein is CASSHGGKAGLQETQYF.

The gene calls are TRBV5-1 and TRBJ2-2; 10 bases match TRBD2. V dropped 0 bases and J dropped 2; count of bases not matched to a gene: 7. In germline, CDR1 is SGHRS, CDR2 YFSETQ. The CDR3 extends over 18 amino acids. Here the CDR3 reads CASSLAQLAGTNTGELFF. The CDR3 bases are TGCGCCAGCAGCTTGGCCCAACTAGCGGGGACAAACACCGGGGAGCTGTTTTTT.